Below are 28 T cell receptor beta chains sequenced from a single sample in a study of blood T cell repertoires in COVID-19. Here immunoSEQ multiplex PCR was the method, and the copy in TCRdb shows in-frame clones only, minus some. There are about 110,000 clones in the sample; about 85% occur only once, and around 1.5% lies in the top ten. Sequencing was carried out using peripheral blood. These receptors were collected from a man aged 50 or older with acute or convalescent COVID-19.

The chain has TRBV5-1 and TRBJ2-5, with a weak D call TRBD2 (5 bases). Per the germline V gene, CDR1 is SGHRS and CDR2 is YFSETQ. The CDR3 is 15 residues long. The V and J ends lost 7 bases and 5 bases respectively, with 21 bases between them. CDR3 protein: CASSRGSPGWETQYF. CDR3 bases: TGCGCCAGCTCCCGAGGGTCCCCGGGTTGGGAGACCCAGTACTTC.

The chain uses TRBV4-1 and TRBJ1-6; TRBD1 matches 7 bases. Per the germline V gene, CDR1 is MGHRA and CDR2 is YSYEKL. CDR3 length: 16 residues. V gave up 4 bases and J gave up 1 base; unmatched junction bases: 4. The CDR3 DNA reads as TGCGCCAGCAGCCCCGGACAGGTATCCTATAATTCACCCCTCCACTTT. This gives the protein CASSPGQVSYNSPLHF.

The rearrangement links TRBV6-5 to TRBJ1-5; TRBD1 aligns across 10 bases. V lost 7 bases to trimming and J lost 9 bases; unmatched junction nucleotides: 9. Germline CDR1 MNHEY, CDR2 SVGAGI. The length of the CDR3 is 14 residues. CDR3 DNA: TGTGCCAGCACCGGGGGACAGGGGCTTTTGCCCCAGCATTTT. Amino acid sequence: CASTGGQGLLPQHF.

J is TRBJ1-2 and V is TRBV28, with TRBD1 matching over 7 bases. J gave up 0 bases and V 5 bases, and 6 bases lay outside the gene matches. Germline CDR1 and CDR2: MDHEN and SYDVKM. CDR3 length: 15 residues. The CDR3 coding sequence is TGTGCCAGCAGTAAGGGACAGAGGACTAACTATGGCTACACCTTC. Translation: CASSKGQRTNYGYTF.

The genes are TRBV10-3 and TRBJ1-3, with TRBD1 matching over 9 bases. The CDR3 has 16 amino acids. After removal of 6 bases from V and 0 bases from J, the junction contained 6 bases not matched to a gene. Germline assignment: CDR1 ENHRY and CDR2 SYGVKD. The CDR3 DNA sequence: TGTGCCATCAGCTCACAGGGGGCGTACTCTGGAAACACCATATATTTT. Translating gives CAISSQGAYSGNTIYF.

The CDR3 coding sequence is TGTGCCAGCAGTGACGGCGGGGGGGCCACAGATACGCAGTATTTT. Its protein product is CASSDGGGATDTQYF. This chain connects TRBV6-4 to TRBJ2-3, with TRBD2 identical over 9 bases. The CDR3 consists of 15 residues. V dropped 2 bases and J dropped 2; count of bases not matched to a gene: 2. Germline V CDR1 and CDR2: MRHNA, SNTAGT.

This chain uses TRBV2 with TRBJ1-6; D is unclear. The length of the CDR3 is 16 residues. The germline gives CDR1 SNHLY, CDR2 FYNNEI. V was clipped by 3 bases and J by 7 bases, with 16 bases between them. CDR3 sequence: CASSDSGFPANSPLHF. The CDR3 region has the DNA TGTGCCAGCAGTGATTCGGGGTTCCCGGCCAATTCACCCCTCCACTTT.

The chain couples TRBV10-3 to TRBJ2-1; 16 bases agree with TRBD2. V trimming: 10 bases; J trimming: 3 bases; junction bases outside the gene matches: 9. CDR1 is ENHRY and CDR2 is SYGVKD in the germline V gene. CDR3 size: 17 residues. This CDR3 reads CATTGLAGGLVYNEQFF. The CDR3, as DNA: TGTGCCACGACGGGACTAGCGGGGGGGCTGGTCTACAATGAGCAGTTCTTC.

The CDR3 is CASSSLGTGESYEQYF. The CDR3 DNA reads TGTGCCAGCAGCTCCCTGGGGACAGGGGAATCCTACGAGCAGTACTTC. The chain has TRBV6-2 or TRBV6-3 and TRBJ2-7; 10 nucleotides align to TRBD1. Germline V gene sequence: CDR1 MNHEY, CDR2 SVGEGT. The CDR3 runs to 16 residues. J was trimmed by 1 base and V by 6 bases; bases with no gene match: 9.

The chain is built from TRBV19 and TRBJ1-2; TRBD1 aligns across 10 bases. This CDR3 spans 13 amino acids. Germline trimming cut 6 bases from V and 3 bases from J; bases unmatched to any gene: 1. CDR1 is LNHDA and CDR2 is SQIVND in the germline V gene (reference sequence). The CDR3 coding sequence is TGTGCCAGTAGCGGACAGGGGGACTATGGCTACACCTTC. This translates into CASSGQGDYGYTF. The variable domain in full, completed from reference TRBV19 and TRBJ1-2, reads DGGITQSPKYLFRKEGQNVTLSCEQNLNHDAMYWYRQDPGQGLRLIYYSQIVNDFQKGDIAEGYSVSREKKESFPLTVTSAQKNPTAFYLCASSGQGDYGYTFGSGTRLTVV.

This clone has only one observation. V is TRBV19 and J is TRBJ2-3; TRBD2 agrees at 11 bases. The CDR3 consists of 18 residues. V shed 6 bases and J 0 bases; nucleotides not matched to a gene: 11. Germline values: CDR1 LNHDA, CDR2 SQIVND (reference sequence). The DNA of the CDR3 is TGTGCCAGTAGCCGACTAGCGGGGCCTTTCCAAAGCACAGATACGCAGTATTTT. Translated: CASSRLAGPFQSTDTQYF.

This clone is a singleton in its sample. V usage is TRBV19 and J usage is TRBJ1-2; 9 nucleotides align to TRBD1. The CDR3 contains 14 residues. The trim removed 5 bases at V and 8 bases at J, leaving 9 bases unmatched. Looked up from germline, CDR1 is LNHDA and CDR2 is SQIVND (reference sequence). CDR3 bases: TGTGCCAGTAGTTTCAGAACAGGGGGCGCCGGCTACACCTTC. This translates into CASSFRTGGAGYTF.

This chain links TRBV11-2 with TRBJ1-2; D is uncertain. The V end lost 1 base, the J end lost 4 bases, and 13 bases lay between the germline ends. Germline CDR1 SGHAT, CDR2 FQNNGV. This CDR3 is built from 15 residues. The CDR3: CASSLGIGPLYGYTF. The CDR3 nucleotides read TGTGCCAGCAGCTTAGGAATTGGGCCCCTCTATGGCTACACCTTC.

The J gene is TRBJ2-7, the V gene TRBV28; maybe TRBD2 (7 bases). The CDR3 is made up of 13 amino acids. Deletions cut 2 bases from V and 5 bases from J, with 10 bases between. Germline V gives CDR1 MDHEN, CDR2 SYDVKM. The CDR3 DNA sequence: TGTGCCAGCAGTTTAGGGGGGGCCCACGAGCAGTACTTC. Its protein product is CASSLGGAHEQYF. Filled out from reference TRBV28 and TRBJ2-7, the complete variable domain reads DVKVTQSSRYLVKRTGEKVFLECVQDMDHENMFWYRQDPGLGLRLIYFSYDVKMKEKGDIPEGYSVSREKKERFSLILESASTNQTSMYLCASSLGGAHEQYFGPGTRLTVT.

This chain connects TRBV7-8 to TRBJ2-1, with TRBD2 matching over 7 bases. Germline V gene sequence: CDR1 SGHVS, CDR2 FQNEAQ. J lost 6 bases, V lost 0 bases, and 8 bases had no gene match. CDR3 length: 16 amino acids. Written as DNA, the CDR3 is TGTGCCAGCAGCTTAGCTGACGGGGGGTTGAGCAATGAGCAGTTCTTC. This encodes CASSLADGGLSNEQFF. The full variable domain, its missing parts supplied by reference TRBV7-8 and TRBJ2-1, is GAGVSQSPRYKVAKRGQDVALRCDPISGHVSLFWYQQALGQGPEFLTYFQNEAQLDKSGLPSDRFFAERPEGSVSTLKIQRTQQEDSAVYLCASSLADGGLSNEQFFGPGTRLTVL.

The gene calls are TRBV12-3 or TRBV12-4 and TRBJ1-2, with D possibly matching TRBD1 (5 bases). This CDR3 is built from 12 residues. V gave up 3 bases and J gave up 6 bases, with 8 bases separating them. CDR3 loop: CASSFPGDGYTF. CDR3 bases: TGTGCCAGCAGTTTTCCGGGGGATGGCTACACCTTC.

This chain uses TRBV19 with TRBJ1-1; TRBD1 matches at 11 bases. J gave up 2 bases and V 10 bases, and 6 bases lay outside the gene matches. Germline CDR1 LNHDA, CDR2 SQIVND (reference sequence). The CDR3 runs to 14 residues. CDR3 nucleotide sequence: TGTGCCACCCGGGACAGGGGGAGAAACACTGAAGCTTTCTTT. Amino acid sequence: CATRDRGRNTEAFF.

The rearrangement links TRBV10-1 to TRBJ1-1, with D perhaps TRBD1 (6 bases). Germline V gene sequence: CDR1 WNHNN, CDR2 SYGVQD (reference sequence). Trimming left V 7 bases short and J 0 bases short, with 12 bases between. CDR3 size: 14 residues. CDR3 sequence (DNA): TGCGCCAGCATTGTTCGGACAGTGAACACTGAAGCTTTCTTT. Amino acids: CASIVRTVNTEAFF.

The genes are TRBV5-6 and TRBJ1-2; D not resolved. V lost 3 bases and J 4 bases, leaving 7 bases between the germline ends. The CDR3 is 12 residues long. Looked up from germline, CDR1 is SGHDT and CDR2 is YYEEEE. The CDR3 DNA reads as TGTGCCAGCAGCTCGCCGGGCTATGGCTACACCTTC. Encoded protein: CASSSPGYGYTF.

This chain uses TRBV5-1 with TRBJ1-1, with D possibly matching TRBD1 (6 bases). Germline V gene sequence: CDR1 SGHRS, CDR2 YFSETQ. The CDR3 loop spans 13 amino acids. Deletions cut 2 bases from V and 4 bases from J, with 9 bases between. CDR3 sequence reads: CASSLQGPTEAFF. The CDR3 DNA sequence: TGCGCCAGCAGCTTACAGGGCCCCACTGAAGCTTTCTTT.

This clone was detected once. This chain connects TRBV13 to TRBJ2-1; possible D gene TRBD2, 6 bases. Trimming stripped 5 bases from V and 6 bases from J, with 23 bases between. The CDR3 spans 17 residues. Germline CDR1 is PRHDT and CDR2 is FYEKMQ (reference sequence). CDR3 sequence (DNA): TGTGCCAGCAGCCTCGACCTCTCAGCGGGCGTCAGCAATGAGCAGTTCTTC. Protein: CASSLDLSAGVSNEQFF.

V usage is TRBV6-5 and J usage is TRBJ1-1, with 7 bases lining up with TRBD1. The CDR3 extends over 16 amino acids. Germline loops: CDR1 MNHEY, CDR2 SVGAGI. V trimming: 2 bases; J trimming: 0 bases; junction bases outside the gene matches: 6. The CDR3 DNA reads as TGTGCCAGCAGTTACACGGGCAGGGGGTTGAACACTGAAGCTTTCTTT. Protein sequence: CASSYTGRGLNTEAFF.

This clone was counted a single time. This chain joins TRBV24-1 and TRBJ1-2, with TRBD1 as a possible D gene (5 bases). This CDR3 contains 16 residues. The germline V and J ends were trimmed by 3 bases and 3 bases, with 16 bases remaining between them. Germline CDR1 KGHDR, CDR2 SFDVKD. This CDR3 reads CATSDGGQEGYYGYTF. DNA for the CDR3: TGTGCCACCAGTGATGGGGGTCAGGAGGGGTACTATGGCTACACCTTC.

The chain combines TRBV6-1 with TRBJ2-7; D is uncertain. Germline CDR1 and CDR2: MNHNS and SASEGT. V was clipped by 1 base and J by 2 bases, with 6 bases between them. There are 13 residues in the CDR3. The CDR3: CASSEGSTYEQYV. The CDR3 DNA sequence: TGTGCCAGCAGTGAAGGGTCTACCTACGAGCAGTACGTC.

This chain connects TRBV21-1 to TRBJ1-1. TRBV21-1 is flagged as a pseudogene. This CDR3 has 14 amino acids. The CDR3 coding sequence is TGTGCCAGCAGCAACGCGGGCCGGTACACTGAAGCTTTCTTT. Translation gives CASSNAGRYTEAFF.

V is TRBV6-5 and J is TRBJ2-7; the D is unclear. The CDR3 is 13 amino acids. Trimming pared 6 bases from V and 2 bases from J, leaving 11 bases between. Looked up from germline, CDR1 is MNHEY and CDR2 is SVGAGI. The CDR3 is CASSRMAAYEQYV. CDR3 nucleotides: TGTGCCAGCAGCCGCATGGCAGCCTACGAGCAGTACGTC.

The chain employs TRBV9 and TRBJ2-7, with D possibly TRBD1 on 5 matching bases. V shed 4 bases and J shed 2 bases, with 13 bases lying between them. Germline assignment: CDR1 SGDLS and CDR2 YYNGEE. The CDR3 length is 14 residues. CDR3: CASSPATATYEQYF. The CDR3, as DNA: TGTGCCAGCAGCCCGGCGACAGCTACCTACGAGCAGTACTTC.

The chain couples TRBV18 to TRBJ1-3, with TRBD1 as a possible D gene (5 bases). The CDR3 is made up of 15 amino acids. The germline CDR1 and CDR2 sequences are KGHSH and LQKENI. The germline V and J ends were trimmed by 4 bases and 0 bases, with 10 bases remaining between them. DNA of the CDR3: TGTGCCAGCTCACTGGACAAGCGCTCTGGAAACACCATATATTTT. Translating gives CASSLDKRSGNTIYF.